This TCR beta chain was profiled in a study of identical twins. In the case of this clonotype: Its antigen remains unknown.

Through template switching, a universal primer site was introduced, and the cDNA contained unique molecular identifiers. Using its own MiXCR run on the 5' RACE reads, TCRdb lists one record per CDR3 protein. This table has 750,000 to 950,000 distinct CDR3 sequences, 9% to 15% appearing once. Points from the study as a whole: For cord blood, abundant beta clonotypes had fewer insertions, unlike memory repertoires, which showed none.

In addition, the sample was reused for a study of yellow fever vaccine responses in identical twins.

The TCR comes from a woman between 18 and 29 years old in good health. Sequencing used PBMCs.

In nucleotides, the CDR3 is TGTGCCACCAGTGACCGGACTAGCGGGAGTTCTAATGAGCAGTTCTTC. Translated: CATSDRTSGSSNEQFF. The genes are TRBV24-1 and TRBJ2-1, with TRBD2 identical over 13 bases. Germline V gene sequence: CDR1 KGHDR, CDR2 SFDVKD. The V segment lost 4 bases and the J segment 7 bases; nucleotides outside the gene matches: 6. The CDR3 has 16 amino acids.